A selection of T cell receptor beta chains follows, all from one sample in a study of T cell changes during pregnancy in multiple sclerosis. Profiling relied on immunoSEQ multiplex PCR, and the TCRdb table lists in-frame clones only, not all of them. The repertoire consists of about 60,000 clones, with approximately 93% occurring once and the leading ten covering 2.5% to 4%. Sequencing was performed on CD8+ T cells from peripheral blood mononuclear cells, taken in the second trimester of pregnancy. Receptors originate from a female donor with multiple sclerosis, enrolled in a pregnancy study. Each CDR3 is given with its conserved first and last residue.

J,V,CDR3
TRBJ2-1,TRBV7-9,CASTQTSGSLVEQFF
TRBJ1-2,TRBV7-9,CASSLTSNYGYTF
TRBJ1-2,TRBV5-1,CASSSGQGHYGYTF
TRBJ2-1,TRBV28,CASSSTQGGFF
TRBJ2-3,TRBV19,CASSVGLVDTQYF
TRBJ1-4,TRBV5-1,CASSGTPEQGKLFF
TRBJ2-4,TRBV9,CASSGQGAADIQYF
TRBJ2-5,TRBV13,CASSLGLGGRTQYF
TRBJ2-7,TRBV4-3,CASSRGVSGTYEQYF
TRBJ2-3,TRBV5-1,CASSQGQGGGTDTQYF
TRBJ1-5,TRBV27,CASSLRTGGRGPQHF
TRBJ2-7,TRBV6-5,CASRSGTGETYEQYF
TRBJ1-1,TRBV6-5,CASSPTGGTEAFF
TRBJ2-7,TRBV9,CASSQASGSSYEQYF
TRBJ2-7,TRBV27,CASSSGLAGVFEQYF
TRBJ2-7,TRBV5-6,CASSRDSPYEQYF
TRBJ1-1,TRBV28,CASSLGVGGNTEAFF
TRBJ1-5,TRBV25-1,CASSEGGTDSNQPQHF
TRBJ1-5,TRBV7-8,CASSLGGDQRVQPQHF
TRBJ1-1,TRBV9,CASSVLDYLNTEAFF
TRBJ2-1,TRBV14,CASSPDGTSWFF
TRBJ2-1,TRBV13,CASSLYYNEQFF